This T cell receptor (beta chain) was recorded in a study of T-cell reconstitution after alpha-beta-depleted transplantation in children (TCRdb year 2016). For the wider study: T-cell immune reconstitution after TCRalphabeta/CD19-depleted allogeneic hematopoietic cell transplantation in children was quantitatively tracked in the study by means of TCR repertoire profiling.

Sample treatment or condition, as interpreted from the label and publication: allogeneic hematopoietic cell transplantation with graft depleted of TCRalphabeta T cells and CD19 B cells. The children who served as transplant recipients had been given grafts of TCRalphabeta/CD19-depleted allogeneic hematopoietic cells. This clonotype was detected a few times. Its antigen remains unidentified. Base qualities are not recorded, but no much larger clone differs from it by a single base. Study-wide conclusions, independent of this receptor: In some patients, high TCRbeta diversity at day 60 was attributed to recipient T cells and intrathymic progenitors that had survived conditioning. Apparently early alphabetaT-cell count recovery about two months after transplant reportedly relied on only several hundred rapidly expanded clones derived from non-depleted graft cells. Over subsequent months, a decline in hyperexpanded clone frequencies was noted, and after one year, T-cell counts and TCRbeta diversity were mostly ascribed to newly produced T cells.

The V end loses 4 bases and the J end loses 0 bases, and a stretch of 18 bases separates them. Taken from cysteine to phenylalanine, the CDR3 has 17 residues. Only the CDR3 region is kept as DNA, spanning 51 bases read in frame from base 1. CDR1 LGHNA and CDR2 YNFKEQ are derived from the germline V gene. The library came from PCR. The data were produced on an Illumina HiSeq 2500. TCR library preparation used molecular barcoding, with unique molecular identifiers applied to normalize quantification of the TCRbeta repertoire. In-frame beta chains were kept once TCRdb had trimmed the public reads at Q25 with fastp and called clones with MiXCR. Rows merge per CDR3 protein into single entries with the most common DNA and genes. Present in this sample are hundreds of thousands of distinct CDR3 sequences, over 10% of which were seen just once. The top ten clones comprise around 2.2% of the sample.

The chain joins TRBV4-2 to TRBJ1-2, with the D gene too uncertain to name. The specimen was PBMCs, mostly from graft donor cells, collected 360 days after TCRalphabeta/CD19-depleted stem cell transplant. The sequence came from a male patient under 18 who had a stem cell transplant for acute myeloid leukemia, so the T cells may come from the graft donor. The nucleotides are TGTGCCAGCAGCCCACCCGAGGGCAGTAAGACTAACTATGGCTACACCTTC. It specifies CASSPPEGSKTNYGYTF.